The present entry profiles one T cell receptor (beta chain) with its context. Its antigen is still unknown. These data come from a study of cytomegalovirus exposure and HLA in healthy donors. Study-wide results and limits: Later analysis associated a missense DCLRE1C variant with TCR beta V- and J-gene trimming.

Primers for the PCR totalled 60 Vbeta and 13 Jbeta. Produced via immunoSEQ multiplex PCR; TCRdb's table is partial and in-frame only. The table has roughly 100,000 clones, around 74% seen once. The CDR3 sequence is 16 residues long. Between the trimmed V and J ends, which lost 1 base and 1 base, there was a span of 13 bases. Germline V CDR1 and CDR2: SGHRS, YFSETQ. The chain carries TRBV5-1 and TRBJ2-3; tentatively, D is TRBD1 (6 bases). This receptor was identified in a man in his forties in good health and CMV-seropositive. The sequencing input was PBMCs. The DNA of the CDR3 is TGCGCCAGCAGCTTGATAAGGGGGAAGCGCACAGATACGCAGTATTTT. Residues: CASSLIRGKRTDTQYF.